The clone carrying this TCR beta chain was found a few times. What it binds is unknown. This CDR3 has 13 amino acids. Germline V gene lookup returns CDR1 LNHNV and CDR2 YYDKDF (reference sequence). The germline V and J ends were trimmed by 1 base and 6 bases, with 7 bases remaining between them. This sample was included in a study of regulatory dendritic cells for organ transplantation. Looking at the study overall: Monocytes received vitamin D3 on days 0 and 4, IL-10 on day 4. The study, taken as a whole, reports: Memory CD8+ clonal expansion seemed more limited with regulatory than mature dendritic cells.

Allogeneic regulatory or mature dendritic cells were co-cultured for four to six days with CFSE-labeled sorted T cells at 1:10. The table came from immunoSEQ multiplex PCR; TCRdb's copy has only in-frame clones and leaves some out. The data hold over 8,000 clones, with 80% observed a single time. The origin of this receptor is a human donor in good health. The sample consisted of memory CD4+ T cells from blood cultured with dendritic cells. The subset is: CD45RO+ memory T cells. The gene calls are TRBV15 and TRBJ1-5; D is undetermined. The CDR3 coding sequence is TGTGCCACCAGCAGAGGGGTCGGTCAGCCCCAGCATTTT. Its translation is CATSRGVGQPQHF.